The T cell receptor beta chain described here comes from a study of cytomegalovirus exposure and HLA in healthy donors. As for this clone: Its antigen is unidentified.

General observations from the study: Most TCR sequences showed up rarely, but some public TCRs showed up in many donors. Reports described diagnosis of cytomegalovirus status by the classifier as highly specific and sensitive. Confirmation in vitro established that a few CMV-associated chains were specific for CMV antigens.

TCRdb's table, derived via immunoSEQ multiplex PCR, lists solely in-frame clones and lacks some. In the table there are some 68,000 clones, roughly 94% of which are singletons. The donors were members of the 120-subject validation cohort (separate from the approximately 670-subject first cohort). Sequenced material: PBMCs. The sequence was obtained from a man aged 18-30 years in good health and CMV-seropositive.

The CDR3 DNA reads as TGTGCCAGCAGGGAGACTAGCAGCTCCTACGAGCAGTACTTC. Amino acids: CASRETSSSYEQYF. The chain carries TRBV2 and TRBJ2-7, with 7 nucleotides matching TRBD2. The J segment lost 0 bases and the V segment lost 6 bases, leaving 5 bases of the junction unmatched. The CDR3 contains 14 residues. The germline gives CDR1 SNHLY, CDR2 FYNNEI.